Below are 26 T cell receptor beta chains sequenced from a single sample in a study of OX40 agonist ivuxolimab in advanced cancers. The data were produced by immunoSEQ multiplex PCR, yet TCRdb's version contains in-frame clones alone and is incomplete. The sample carries some 8,000 clones, 90% recorded once. Sequences were derived from CD4+ or CD8+ T cells sorted from blood, sampled in a trial of the OX40 agonist ivuxolimab. The origin of the receptors is an adult with an advanced solid tumor such as melanoma, head and neck, liver or kidney cancer.

The CDR3 is CASSPDILQGAFF. In nucleotides, the CDR3 is TGTGCCAGCTCACCCGACATCCTGCAGGGAGCTTTCTTT. This chain links TRBV18 with TRBJ1-1; D may be TRBD1 (5 bases). This CDR3 region has 13 residues. Germline values: CDR1 KGHSH, CDR2 LQKENI. Trimming stripped 3 bases from V and 10 bases from J, with 15 bases between.

This clone has just one count. Here the CDR3 reads CSVEVGTVDGYEQYV. The CDR3 DNA sequence: TGCAGCGTTGAAGTAGGGACTGTTGATGGCTACGAGCAGTACGTC. This chain links TRBV29-1 with TRBJ2-7, with D tentatively TRBD2 (6 bases). CDR1 and CDR2 (germline): SQVTM, ANQGSEA. V was pared by 1 base and J by 3 bases, with 16 bases between. CDR3 length: 15 residues.

The chain uses TRBV18 and TRBJ2-3; 14 bases map to TRBD2. With V trimmed by 4 bases and J by 2 bases, 2 bases remained unmatched. CDR1 is KGHSH and CDR2 is LQKENI in the germline V gene. The CDR3 consists of 16 residues. The CDR3 coding sequence is TGTGCCAGCTCACGGGGACTAGCGGGAGCCACAGATACGCAGTATTTT. This codes for CASSRGLAGATDTQYF.

The genes are TRBV5-1 and TRBJ2-1, with D unresolved. V gave up 1 base and J gave up 6 bases, with 11 bases separating them. The CDR3 loop spans 14 amino acids. Germline lookup yields CDR1 SGHRS and CDR2 YFSETQ. CDR3 coding DNA: TGCGCCAGCAGCTTGAGCTACCAGCCCAATGAGCAGTTCTTC. This translates into CASSLSYQPNEQFF. Looking up the rest from reference TRBV5-1 and TRBJ2-1 gives the full variable domain: KAGVTQTPRYLIKTRGQQVTLSCSPISGHRSVSWYQQTPGQGLQFLFEYFSETQRNKGNFPGRFSGRQFSNSRSEMNVSTLELGDSALYLCASSLSYQPNEQFFGPGTRLTVL.

This chain links TRBV5-1 with TRBJ2-3; no reliable D call. This CDR3 contains 15 residues. Germline CDR1 is SGHRS and CDR2 is YFSETQ. Trimming pared 0 bases from V and 4 bases from J, leaving 12 bases between. CDR3 bases: TGCGCCAGCAGCTTGGCGACCAACTCGGCAGATACGCAGTATTTT. Its protein is CASSLATNSADTQYF.

The chain combines TRBV11-3 with TRBJ2-7; D unresolved. The V end was cut by 1 base, the J end by 0 bases, with 7 bases between. The CDR3 totals 14 residues. Germline V lookup: CDR1 SGHNT, CDR2 YENEEA. The CDR3 bases are TGTGCCAGCAGCTTAGCCCGAAGCTCCTACGAGCAGTACGTC. Translating gives CASSLARSSYEQYV.

The V gene is TRBV5-1, the J gene TRBJ1-2; TRBD1 might be the D (5 bases). V lost 1 base, J lost 6 bases, and 16 bases lay in between. The CDR3 is 15 residues long. CDR1 and CDR2 from the germline V gene are SGHRS and YFSETQ. CDR3 nucleotides: TGCGCCAGCAGCTTGTGGTCAGGGAAAGCTGATGGCTACACCTTC. This codes for CASSLWSGKADGYTF.

This clone came up once. The V and J genes are TRBV5-1 and TRBJ2-1; D gene uncertain. The CDR3 totals 13 residues. Germline V gene lookup returns CDR1 SGHRS and CDR2 YFSETQ. The germline V and J ends were trimmed by 6 bases and 8 bases, with 15 bases remaining between them. CDR3 amino acids: CASKLIPNDEQFF. CDR3 bases: TGCGCCAGCAAACTGATACCCAATGATGAGCAGTTCTTC.

This clone appeared once. This chain uses TRBV7-9 with TRBJ1-5; D perhaps matches TRBD1 (5 bases). With 8 bases removed from V and 3 bases from J, the gap between germline ends came to 11 bases. Germline loops: CDR1 SEHNR, CDR2 FQNEAQ (reference sequence). This CDR3 has 13 residues. The CDR3 nucleotides read TGTGCCAGCTTACCGGGACCCAATCAGCCCCAGCATTTT. This sequence encodes CASLPGPNQPQHF.

The chain uses TRBV2 and TRBJ1-2, with TRBD1 identical over 8 bases. Per germline, CDR1 SNHLY and CDR2 FYNNEI. Trimming at V came to 5 bases and at J to 5 bases, leaving 10 bases not matched to a gene. The CDR3 contains 15 residues. The chain's CDR3 is CASSPTGQGVYGYTF. The CDR3 region has the DNA TGTGCCAGCAGTCCTACCGGACAGGGAGTTTATGGCTACACCTTC.

This chain connects TRBV5-4 to TRBJ2-1, with 8 positions matching TRBD2. Germline lookup yields CDR1 SGHNT and CDR2 YYREEE (reference sequence). This CDR3 has 13 residues. V gave up 3 bases and J gave up 6 bases; unmatched junction bases: 2. The CDR3 nucleotides read TGTGCCAGCAGCTGGGCGGGGGGCAATGAGCAGTTCTTC. The encoded protein is CASSWAGGNEQFF.

The J gene is TRBJ1-1, the V gene TRBV2, with unresolved D. The ends were cut back, 4 bases at V and 11 bases at J, with 11 bases in the middle. The germline CDR1 and CDR2 sequences are SNHLY and FYNNEI. CDR3 length: 11 residues. The CDR3 loop is CASSVGRMAFF. The CDR3 bases are TGTGCCAGCAGTGTGGGCAGAATGGCTTTCTTT.

The chain links TRBV5-5 to TRBJ2-5; 9 bases are shared with TRBD1. After removal of 9 bases from V and 5 bases from J, the junction contained 8 bases not matched to a gene. Germline-derived CDR1 and CDR2 are SGHKS and YYEKEE (reference sequence). The CDR3 is 13 residues long. This CDR3 is CATRTGGAETQYF. CDR3 coding DNA: TGTGCCACCCGTACAGGGGGCGCGGAGACCCAGTACTTC. Looking up the rest from reference TRBV5-5 and TRBJ2-5 gives the full variable domain: DAGVTQSPTHLIKTRGQQVTLRCSPISGHKSVSWYQQVLGQGPQFIFQYYEKEERGRGNFPDRFSARQFPNYSSELNVNALLLGDSALYLCATRTGGAETQYFGPGTRLLVL.

The gene calls are TRBV7-9 and TRBJ2-7, with TRBD2 matching 10 bases. The CDR3 totals 14 residues. The germline V gene encodes CDR1 SEHNR and CDR2 FQNEAQ (reference sequence). V was pared by 4 bases and J by 4 bases, with 4 bases of the junction left unmatched. Here the CDR3 DNA reads TGTGCCAGCAGCTACGGGACTAGCGCATACGAGCAGTACTTC. This codes for CASSYGTSAYEQYF.

This clone is a singleton in its sample. The chain employs TRBV5-1 and TRBJ2-7; D is ambiguous. The germline CDR1 and CDR2 sequences are SGHRS and YFSETQ. Trimming took 0 bases from V and 2 from J, leaving 9 bases between them. The CDR3 has 14 residues. CDR3 bases: TGCGCCAGCAGCTTGGTGCGGTCAACCTACGAGCAGTACTTC. Its translation is CASSLVRSTYEQYF.

The chain is built from TRBV6-5 and TRBJ1-1, with D maybe TRBD1 (6 bases). There are 14 residues in the CDR3. Trimming took off 2 bases at V and 3 bases at J, with 10 bases between the two ends. Per germline, CDR1 MNHEY and CDR2 SVGAGI. The CDR3 is CASSYENRDTEAFF. The CDR3 DNA reads TGTGCCAGCAGTTACGAAAACAGGGACACTGAAGCTTTCTTT.

The chain combines TRBV7-9 with TRBJ2-2; 11 positions match TRBD1. Unmatched junction bases numbered 3, after V lost 6 bases and J lost 3 bases. The CDR3 extends over 15 amino acids. Germline assignment: CDR1 SEHNR and CDR2 FQNEAQ (reference sequence). The DNA of the CDR3 is TGTGCCAGCAGTCCGGGACAGGGGGACACCGGGGAGCTGTTTTTT. This translates into CASSPGQGDTGELFF.

This chain joins TRBV5-1 and TRBJ2-1; possible D gene TRBD2, 5 bases. V dropped 3 bases and J dropped 0 bases, with 10 bases sitting between them. In germline, CDR1 is SGHRS, CDR2 YFSETQ. The CDR3 consists of 15 residues. CDR3 coding DNA: TGCGCCAGCAGCTCCACTAGTAACTCCTACAATGAGCAGTTCTTC. Amino acid sequence: CASSSTSNSYNEQFF.

This clone is a singleton in its sample. The chain links TRBV5-1 to TRBJ1-4; D unresolved. Trimming shortened V by 5 bases and J by 5 bases, and 10 bases separated the two germline ends. Germline lookup yields CDR1 SGHRS and CDR2 YFSETQ. CDR3 size: 13 residues. The CDR3 nucleotides read TGCGCCAGCAGTCAGAACGAGAATGAAAAACTGTTTTTT. It translates to CASSQNENEKLFF. The variable domain in full, with the rest retrieved from reference TRBV5-1 and TRBJ1-4, is KAGVTQTPRYLIKTRGQQVTLSCSPISGHRSVSWYQQTPGQGLQFLFEYFSETQRNKGNFPGRFSGRQFSNSRSEMNVSTLELGDSALYLCASSQNENEKLFFGSGTQLSVL.

V and J are TRBV5-1 and TRBJ1-1; D unclear. V was clipped by 4 bases and J by 0 bases, with 13 bases between them. The CDR3 sequence is 15 residues long. The germline V gene encodes CDR1 SGHRS and CDR2 YFSETQ. DNA of the CDR3: TGCGCCAGCAGCATGAGATCCGGGTTGAACACTGAAGCTTTCTTT. Protein: CASSMRSGLNTEAFF.

This chain links TRBV5-1 with TRBJ2-7; 9 bases are shared with TRBD1. Germline CDR1 reads SGHRS; CDR2 reads YFSETQ. J lost 3 bases, V lost 0 bases, and 10 bases had no gene match. This CDR3 region has 17 residues. CDR3 residues: CASSLGFGTGLGYEQYV. CDR3 sequence (DNA): TGCGCCAGCAGCTTGGGGTTCGGGACAGGGCTTGGCTACGAGCAGTACGTC.

CDR3 protein: CASGSGTGGTIYF. The CDR3 nucleotides read TGTGCCAGCGGATCCGGGACAGGGGGCACCATATATTTT. The chain employs TRBV6-5 and TRBJ1-3; 11 nucleotides line up with TRBD1. Losses at the gene ends were 8 bases for V and 9 bases for J; bases not matched to a gene: 6. Germline V gene lookup returns CDR1 MNHEY and CDR2 SVGAGI. This CDR3 spans 13 amino acids.

The rearrangement uses TRBV28 and TRBJ2-5; possibly TRBD1 for D (9 bases). The CDR3 has 17 amino acids. The germline V gene encodes CDR1 MDHEN and CDR2 SYDVKM. The ends were cut back, 6 bases at V and 5 bases at J, with 25 bases in the middle. The CDR3 DNA reads as TGTGCCAGCAGGGTACCGGGAGGGACAGGGTTAATGGAGACCCAGTACTTC. This codes for CASRVPGGTGLMETQYF.

The rearrangement joins TRBV20-1 to TRBJ2-3; D remains ambiguous. Trimming took off 0 bases at V and 9 bases at J, with 4 bases between the two ends. In germline, CDR1 is DFQATT, CDR2 SNEGSKA (reference sequence). The CDR3 extends over 10 amino acids. The CDR3 bases are TGCAGTGCTAGAGATGCCACGCAGTATTTT. Protein: CSARDATQYF.

The CDR3 loop is CASSQQSSDEQFF. The DNA of the CDR3 is TGTGCCAGCAGCCAACAGTCGAGCGATGAGCAGTTCTTC. The chain uses TRBV7-9 and TRBJ2-1; D not resolved. The length of the CDR3 is 13 residues. V was clipped by 5 bases and J by 8 bases, with 13 bases between them. The V gene's germline CDR1 is SEHNR and CDR2 FQNEAQ (reference sequence).

CDR3 coding DNA: TGTGCCAGCAGGGGGGGGGATACGCAGTATTTT. As protein: CASRGGDTQYF. The V gene is TRBV2, the J gene TRBJ2-3; 7 bases agree with TRBD2. CDR1 and CDR2 (germline): SNHLY, FYNNEI. CDR3 length: 11 residues. Trimming cost V 6 bases and J 6 bases; bases outside gene matches: 0.